A selection of T cell receptor beta chains follows, all from one sample in a study of cytomegalovirus exposure and HLA in healthy donors. TCRdb's copy holds only in-frame clones and misses some; the assay was immunoSEQ multiplex PCR. The sample shows 50,000 to 70,000 clones, 70% to 75% of them seen only once. Material for sequencing was PBMCs. These receptors originate from a man aged 25 to 40 in good health and CMV-seropositive. Both conserved end residues are part of each CDR3. A D gene is named only where the DNA matches it firmly. Clone sizes are given selectively: once, few, many, or a class where the clone is expanded.

>TRBV7-2|-|TRBJ2-7|TRBD2
CASSRREGYEQYF
TGTGCCAGCAGCCGCAGGGAGGGATACGAGCAGTACTTC
>TRBV19|-|TRBJ1-5|TRBD1
CASSAQGSGQPQHF
TGTGCCAGTAGTGCACAGGGGTCGGGCCAGCCCCAGCATTTT
>TRBV2|-|TRBJ2-2|-
CASSEWGLNTGELFF
TGTGCCAGCAGTGAATGGGGGCTGAACACCGGGGAGCTGTTTTTT
>TRBV7-8|-|TRBJ1-6|TRBD1
CASSLGDRNSPLHF
TGTGCCAGCAGCTTAGGGGACAGGAATTCACCCCTCCACTTT
>TRBV11-2|-|TRBJ2-5|TRBD2
CASSPTGGRETQYF
TGTGCCAGCAGCCCCACGGGAGGTCGTGAGACCCAGTACTTC
>TRBV4-1|-|TRBJ2-7|-
CASSPPDRDEQYF
TGCGCCAGCAGCCCCCCGGACAGAGACGAGCAGTACTTC
>TRBV5-1|few|TRBJ1-4|-
CASRETVATNEKLFF
TGCGCCAGCAGAGAGACAGTTGCAACTAATGAAAAACTGTTTTTT
>TRBV5-1|few|TRBJ1-4|TRBD1
CASSYYRSGTGTEKLFF
TGCGCCAGCAGCTACTACAGGAGCGGGACAGGGACTGAAAAACTGTTTTTT
>TRBV5-6|-|TRBJ2-7|TRBD2
CASSRPGLVSREQYF
TGTGCCAGCAGCCGGCCGGGACTAGTGAGTCGGGAGCAGTACTTC
>TRBV9|-|TRBJ1-3|-
CASSVDRVNGNTIYF
TGTGCCAGCAGCGTAGACAGGGTAAATGGAAACACCATATATTTT
>TRBV11-1|-|TRBJ1-2|-
CASSLGQEYGHTF
TGTGCCAGCAGCTTAGGACAGGAATATGGCCACACCTTC
>TRBV4-2|-|TRBJ1-4|-
CASSQEGRYNEKLFF
TGTGCCAGCAGCCAAGAGGGCAGATATAATGAAAAACTGTTTTTT
>TRBV30|-|TRBJ1-3|-
CAWIRGGSGNTIYF
TGTGCCTGGATACGAGGGGGCTCTGGAAACACCATATATTTT
>TRBV25-1|-|TRBJ2-5|-
CASSEFGGGGETQYF
TGTGCCAGCAGTGAATTTGGAGGGGGCGGTGAGACCCAGTACTTC
>TRBV6-1|few|TRBJ2-6|-
CASTIRAGANVLTF
TGTGCCAGCACGATACGGGCTGGGGCCAACGTCCTGACTTTC
>TRBV5-1|-|TRBJ1-5|TRBD1
CASSSGTGGNQPQHF
TGCGCCAGCAGCTCCGGGACAGGGGGCAATCAGCCCCAGCATTTT
>TRBV25-1|-|TRBJ1-2|-
CASTEDGGGYGYTF
TGTGCCAGCACCGAGGATGGGGGAGGGTATGGCTACACCTTC
>TRBV7-2|-|TRBJ1-2|TRBD1
CASSETGALGGYTF
TGTGCCAGCAGCGAGACAGGGGCGCTTGGTGGCTACACCTTC
>TRBV6-5|-|TRBJ1-3|-
CASSYSRGSGNTIYF
TGTGCCAGCAGTTACTCTCGCGGCAGTGGAAACACCATATATTTT
>TRBV28|-|TRBJ1-5|-
CASSDNNQPQHF
TGTGCCAGCAGTGACAACAATCAGCCCCAGCATTTT
>TRBV19|-|TRBJ1-6|-
CASTEGVYNSPLHF
TGTGCCAGTACGGAAGGGGTGTATAATTCACCCCTCCACTTT
>TRBV13|-|TRBJ2-7|TRBD1
CASRRQGSVEQYF
TGTGCCAGCAGGCGACAGGGGTCGGTCGAGCAGTACTTC
>TRBV18|-|TRBJ1-2|-
CASSRASPGIGYTF
TGTGCCAGCTCACGTGCCTCACCAGGGATCGGCTACACCTTC
>TRBV7-9|-|TRBJ1-1|-
CSSSLFPLTGRNTEAFF
TGTTCCAGCAGCCTCTTCCCCCTGACAGGCAGGAACACTGAAGCTTTCTTT
>TRBV14|-|TRBJ1-2|-
CASTAGGSLYGYTF
TGTGCCAGCACGGCGGGGGGAAGCCTCTATGGCTACACCTTC
>TRBV7-6|-|TRBJ2-5|-
CASSLDRGETQYF
TGTGCCAGCAGCTTAGATAGGGGGGAGACCCAGTACTTC
>TRBV2|-|TRBJ2-1|-
CASLVYNEQFF
TGTGCCAGCTTAGTTTACAATGAGCAGTTCTTC
>TRBV4-2|-|TRBJ1-1|TRBD1
CASSRGTGRNTEAFF
TGTGCCAGCAGCCGTGGGACAGGGAGGAACACTGAAGCTTTCTTT
>TRBV6-1|few|TRBJ1-2|-
CASREGAPDGYTF
TGTGCCAGCAGAGAAGGGGCGCCGGATGGCTACACCTTC
>TRBV21-1|-|TRBJ2-7|-
CASSARLGTHYEQYF
TGTGCCAGCAGCGCCCGACTAGGGACCCACTACGAGCAGTACTTC